The rows below give T cell receptor beta chains drawn from one sample of a study of CD8 T cells in ankylosing spondylitis. TCRdb called the 5' RACE reads again in MiXCR, with one record for every CDR3 protein. The sample contains hundreds of thousands of distinct CDR3 sequences, around 24% of which appear only once. The sequencing input was blood, either unsorted or a sorted T cell fraction (not recorded which). The receptors were sampled from a male donor with ankylosing spondylitis or in good health (not recorded which). Both conserved end residues are part of each CDR3. Each record gives: V gene, clone size, D gene, J gene, CDR3 DNA, CDR3 protein. The D gene is left open where the match is weak. Some rows have no size entry. The others give once, few or many, or a class for an expanded clone.

v_call: TRBV29-1
clone_size: many
d_call: .
j_call: TRBJ2-4
cdr3_nt: TGCAGCGTTGTAGTTCTTCAGGGTCGGGCCAAAAACATTCAGTACTTC
cdr3_aa: CSVVVLQGRAKNIQYF

v_call: TRBV20-1
clone_size: few
d_call: .
j_call: TRBJ1-2
cdr3_nt: TGCAGTGCTAGAGATCAGTGGGGTGACTATGGCTACACCTTC
cdr3_aa: CSARDQWGDYGYTF

v_call: TRBV7-2
clone_size: .
d_call: TRBD2
j_call: TRBJ2-3
cdr3_nt: TGTGCCAGCAGCGTTAGCGGGCATGTAGGAGATACGCAGTATTTT
cdr3_aa: CASSVSGHVGDTQYF

v_call: TRBV12-3/TRBV12-4
clone_size: many
d_call: .
j_call: TRBJ1-1
cdr3_nt: TGTGCCAGCAGGAGGGGGGGGGCATTGAACACTGAAGCTTTCTTT
cdr3_aa: CASRRGGALNTEAFF

v_call: TRBV6-5
clone_size: many
d_call: .
j_call: TRBJ2-3
cdr3_nt: TGTGCCAGCAGTTACACAGGACTACCATCCACCACAGATACGCAGTATTTT
cdr3_aa: CASSYTGLPSTTDTQYF

v_call: TRBV27
clone_size: many
d_call: TRBD1
j_call: TRBJ1-2
cdr3_nt: TGTGCCAGCAGCCCCAGGGGGACTAGGTCCCGGACCCTCAACTATGGCTACACCTTC
cdr3_aa: CASSPRGTRSRTLNYGYTF

v_call: TRBV29-1
clone_size: few
d_call: TRBD1
j_call: TRBJ2-1
cdr3_nt: TGCAGCGTTGGACAGGGGTGGGTTGAGCAGTTCTTC
cdr3_aa: CSVGQGWVEQFF

v_call: TRBV4-3
clone_size: many
d_call: .
j_call: TRBJ2-4
cdr3_nt: TGCGCCAGCAGCCAAGAGGCACAGGGTACTGCCATTCAGTACTTC
cdr3_aa: CASSQEAQGTAIQYF

v_call: TRBV27
clone_size: large
d_call: .
j_call: TRBJ2-3
cdr3_nt: TGTGCCAGCAGATGGGGGAGTAGGGCAGATACGCAGTATTTT
cdr3_aa: CASRWGSRADTQYF

v_call: TRBV7-8
clone_size: .
d_call: .
j_call: TRBJ1-2
cdr3_nt: TGTGCCAGCAGCTTAGATCGGGGTGTAAACTATGGCTACACCTTC
cdr3_aa: CASSLDRGVNYGYTF

v_call: TRBV20-1
clone_size: many
d_call: .
j_call: TRBJ2-7
cdr3_nt: TGCAGTGCTAGGGACCGTCTGCAGACTAGGGTAGGAGTGCAGTACTTC
cdr3_aa: CSARDRLQTRVGVQYF

v_call: TRBV20-1
clone_size: many
d_call: TRBD2
j_call: TRBJ2-1
cdr3_nt: TGCAGTGCTCAACTAGCGGGACTCGATGAGCAGTTCTTC
cdr3_aa: CSAQLAGLDEQFF

v_call: TRBV18
clone_size: many
d_call: .
j_call: TRBJ1-5
cdr3_nt: TGTGCCAGCTCACCACCGTCAGGGAGGGGGAGCAATCAGCCCCAGCATTTT
cdr3_aa: CASSPPSGRGSNQPQHF

v_call: TRBV20-1
clone_size: .
d_call: .
j_call: TRBJ2-7
cdr3_nt: TGCAGTGCTCACGACGTCTCGCCAGGGGTCGGCGAGCAGTACTTC
cdr3_aa: CSAHDVSPGVGEQYF

v_call: TRBV6-5
clone_size: .
d_call: .
j_call: TRBJ1-2
cdr3_nt: TGTGCCAGCAGTTACTCGATTTCTGGGAACTATGGCTACACCTTC
cdr3_aa: CASSYSISGNYGYTF

v_call: TRBV5-1
clone_size: many
d_call: .
j_call: TRBJ2-7
cdr3_nt: TGCGCCAGCAGCTTAGCTGTAGGGACCACGGCCTACGAGCAGTACTTC
cdr3_aa: CASSLAVGTTAYEQYF

v_call: TRBV5-5
clone_size: once
d_call: .
j_call: TRBJ1-4
cdr3_nt: TGTGCCAGCAGCTTGAGTGGTGGGAGTGAAAAACTGTTTTTT
cdr3_aa: CASSLSGGSEKLFF

v_call: TRBV20-1
clone_size: .
d_call: .
j_call: TRBJ1-5
cdr3_nt: TGCAGTGCCAACGACGATAGCAATCAGCCCCAGCATTTT
cdr3_aa: CSANDDSNQPQHF

v_call: TRBV5-6
clone_size: .
d_call: TRBD2
j_call: TRBJ2-7
cdr3_nt: TGTGCCAGCAGCTTGGAGGGAGCGGGAGCGCGGGAGCAGTACTTC
cdr3_aa: CASSLEGAGAREQYF

v_call: TRBV5-1
clone_size: many
d_call: TRBD2
j_call: TRBJ2-3
cdr3_nt: TGCGCCAGCAGCTGGGGACTAGCGGGAGGACCAGATACGCAGTATTTT
cdr3_aa: CASSWGLAGGPDTQYF

v_call: TRBV20-1
clone_size: .
d_call: TRBD2
j_call: TRBJ2-3
cdr3_nt: TGCAGTGCTAGAGATAGCGGGAGCTATACGCAGTATTTT
cdr3_aa: CSARDSGSYTQYF

v_call: TRBV20-1
clone_size: many
d_call: .
j_call: TRBJ2-1
cdr3_nt: TGCAGTGCTAAGCAGGGGGAGCAGTTCTTC
cdr3_aa: CSAKQGEQFF

v_call: TRBV9
clone_size: once
d_call: .
j_call: TRBJ2-2
cdr3_nt: TGTGCCAGCAGCGTAGATTTTGCCGGGGAGCTGTTTTTT
cdr3_aa: CASSVDFAGELFF

v_call: TRBV20-1
clone_size: few
d_call: .
j_call: TRBJ1-5
cdr3_nt: TGCAGTGCTAGTAGGGACGCCAATCAGCCCCAGCATTTT
cdr3_aa: CSASRDANQPQHF

v_call: TRBV5-1
clone_size: many
d_call: .
j_call: TRBJ2-5
cdr3_nt: TGCGCCAGCAGCTTGGAGGGACCGGTGGAGACCCAGTACTTC
cdr3_aa: CASSLEGPVETQYF

v_call: TRBV3-1
clone_size: many
d_call: .
j_call: TRBJ1-1
cdr3_nt: TGTGCCAGCAGCCAAGATATACAGAACACTGAAGCTTTCTTT
cdr3_aa: CASSQDIQNTEAFF

v_call: TRBV4-1
clone_size: .
d_call: .
j_call: TRBJ1-1
cdr3_nt: TGCGCCAGCAGCGATGCTGGGCAGGGGATGAACACTGAAGCTTTCTTT
cdr3_aa: CASSDAGQGMNTEAFF

v_call: TRBV28
clone_size: many
d_call: .
j_call: TRBJ1-1
cdr3_nt: TGTGCCAGCAGTCCCGGTGGCGCAGTGCGCACTGAAGCTTTCTTT
cdr3_aa: CASSPGGAVRTEAFF

v_call: TRBV29-1
clone_size: many
d_call: TRBD2
j_call: TRBJ2-5
cdr3_nt: TGCAGCGGACTAGCCGGTTGGGAGACCCAGTACTTC
cdr3_aa: CSGLAGWETQYF

v_call: TRBV20-1
clone_size: .
d_call: TRBD1
j_call: TRBJ1-4
cdr3_nt: TGCAGTGCTCGGTCGGGACAGGGTTACGAAAAACTGTTTTTT
cdr3_aa: CSARSGQGYEKLFF

v_call: TRBV29-1
clone_size: many
d_call: .
j_call: TRBJ2-1
cdr3_nt: TGCAGCGTTATGACTATGCCTGGCAATGAGCAGTTCTTC
cdr3_aa: CSVMTMPGNEQFF

v_call: TRBV20-1
clone_size: many
d_call: .
j_call: TRBJ1-5
cdr3_nt: TGCAGTGCCCCCACCGGGGCCAATCAGCCCCAGCATTTT
cdr3_aa: CSAPTGANQPQHF

v_call: TRBV7-2
clone_size: once
d_call: .
j_call: TRBJ1-1
cdr3_nt: TGTGCCAGCAGCACTACAGCAAACACTGAAGCTTTCTTT
cdr3_aa: CASSTTANTEAFF

v_call: TRBV20-1
clone_size: many
d_call: .
j_call: TRBJ1-5
cdr3_nt: TGCAGTGCTGCGCGAACTCAGGTAAATCAGCCCCAGCATTTT
cdr3_aa: CSAARTQVNQPQHF

v_call: TRBV6-2/TRBV6-3
clone_size: few
d_call: .
j_call: TRBJ2-1
cdr3_nt: TGTGCCTCGGGGGACCCCTCCTACAATGAGCAGTTCTTC
cdr3_aa: CASGDPSYNEQFF